The 20 T cell receptor beta chains given below trace back to one sample, sequenced in a study of PD-1 blockade in classical Hodgkin lymphoma. Time point reported: cycle 4 day 1 (C4D1), after less than 7 weeks of nivolumab. Every patient experienced relapse after autologous stem cell transplantation, and brentuximab vedotin exposure varied. The assay was immunoSEQ multiplex PCR, and TCRdb's table has in-frame clones only and misses some. The table records over 85,000 clones, approximately 94% of them present only once. The starting material was peripheral blood mononuclear cells (PBMCs), obtained before the fourth cycle of nivolumab. These receptors all come from a human donor with classical Hodgkin lymphoma.

The chain links TRBV4-1 to TRBJ1-5; D possibly corresponds to TRBD1 (5 bases). Germline-derived CDR1 and CDR2 are MGHRA and YSYEKL. Trimming cost V 1 base and J 9 bases, with 10 bases left between them. CDR3 length equals 13 residues. CDR3 region: CASSQAPGGPQHF. The CDR3 DNA reads as TGCGCCAGCAGCCAAGCCCCCGGGGGGCCCCAGCATTTT.

This rearrangement joins TRBV5-1 to TRBJ2-2; TRBD2 aligns across 14 bases. This CDR3 has 16 amino acids. After removal of 4 bases from V and 7 bases from J, the junction contained 6 bases not matched to a gene. The germline V gene has CDR1 SGHRS and CDR2 YFSETQ. The CDR3 coding sequence is TGCGCCAGCAGCCTGGGACTAGCGGGAGTTATCGGGGAGCTGTTTTTT. Amino acid sequence: CASSLGLAGVIGELFF.

The rearrangement links TRBV9 to TRBJ2-3; 9 bases are a match to TRBD2. Germline V gives CDR1 SGDLS, CDR2 YYNGEE. Trimming cost V 4 bases and J 3 bases; bases outside gene matches: 6. CDR3 size: 15 residues. The DNA of the CDR3 is TGTGCCAGCAGCCTCGGGACTAGCATTACAGATACGCAGTATTTT. This sequence encodes CASSLGTSITDTQYF.

The genes are TRBV28 and TRBJ2-1, with D hard to call. The CDR3 has 14 amino acids. Germline loops: CDR1 MDHEN, CDR2 SYDVKM. V gave up 6 bases and J gave up 4 bases, with 13 bases separating them. CDR3 sequence reads: CASRNSWEYNEQFF. CDR3 nucleotide sequence: TGTGCCAGCAGAAATAGCTGGGAATACAATGAGCAGTTCTTC.

The chain combines TRBV21-1 with TRBJ2-7; the table's D call, TRBD2, was not checked against the DNA. TRBV21-1 is assigned pseudogene status. The CDR3 totals 18 residues. The CDR3 protein is CASSKSGGGRREVYEQYF. For the CDR3, the DNA is TGTGCCAGCAGCAAAAGCGGGGGAGGCCGGCGGGAGGTTTACGAGCAGTACTTC.

The chain combines TRBV27 with TRBJ1-6; 8 bases match TRBD1. J was trimmed by 0 bases and V by 5 bases; bases with no gene match: 6. Germline V CDR1 and CDR2: MNHEY, SMNVEV (reference sequence). The CDR3 is 17 amino acids. Here the CDR3 reads CASSLQGDISYNSPLHF. CDR3 coding DNA: TGTGCCAGCAGTCTACAGGGGGACATCTCCTATAATTCACCCCTCCACTTT.

In DNA, the CDR3 is TGTGCCAGCAGCCCGGGGGGGAGCACCGGGGAGCTGTTTTTT. This encodes CASSPGGSTGELFF. The chain joins TRBV11-3 to TRBJ2-2; 8 bases align to TRBD2. After removal of 5 bases from V and 4 bases from J, the junction contained 3 bases not matched to a gene. This CDR3 comprises 14 residues. The germline V gene encodes CDR1 SGHNT and CDR2 YENEEA.

CDR3 sequence: CASSFSEAHRNEQFF. For the CDR3, the DNA is TGTGCCAGCAGCTTCTCGGAGGCTCACCGGAATGAGCAGTTCTTC. The rearrangement links TRBV7-3 to TRBJ2-1; perhaps TRBD2 as D (5 bases). Trimming removed 3 bases from V and 7 bases from J, with 16 bases in between. From germline, CDR1 is SGHTA and CDR2 FQGTGA. The CDR3 covers 15 residues.

The chain uses TRBV13 and TRBJ1-2, with a tentative D call TRBD1 (5 bases). V was trimmed by 5 bases and J by 5 bases, leaving 15 bases between them. The CDR3 is 14 amino acids. CDR1 is PRHDT and CDR2 is FYEKMQ in the germline V gene (reference sequence). The CDR3 region is CASSGRDEGYGYTF. Here the CDR3 DNA reads TGTGCCAGCAGCGGACGGGACGAAGGGTATGGCTACACCTTC.

V and J are TRBV11-2 and TRBJ2-7, with D unresolved. Germline-derived CDR1 and CDR2 are SGHAT and FQNNGV. V gave up 1 base and J gave up 7 bases, with 11 bases separating them. This CDR3 is 13 amino acids long. The CDR3 coding sequence is TGTGCCAGCAGCTTAGTTCAGAATAGGGAGCAGTACTTC. It encodes CASSLVQNREQYF.

The chain joins TRBV30 to TRBJ1-4; 10 positions agree with TRBD1. The trim removed 7 bases at V and 8 bases at J, leaving 10 bases unmatched. The CDR3 runs to 14 residues. CDR1 GTSNPN and CDR2 SVGIG come from the germline V gene (reference sequence). CDR3 nucleotide sequence: TGTGCCTCCGAGCTCGGGACAGGGGTCGAAAAACTGTTTTTT. Residues: CASELGTGVEKLFF.

The V gene is TRBV5-1, the J gene TRBJ2-7, with D unclear. V was pared by 0 bases and J by 7 bases, with 17 bases between. Germline values: CDR1 SGHRS, CDR2 YFSETQ. This CDR3 has 15 residues. The CDR3 region has the DNA TGCGCCAGCAGCTTGGAAGGTAGCACCCGGCGAGAGCAGTACTTC. It specifies CASSLEGSTRREQYF.

The chain carries TRBV29-1 and TRBJ2-2; maybe TRBD1 (5 bases). V was pared by 6 bases and J by 7 bases, with 18 bases between. The CDR3 totals 14 residues. In germline, CDR1 is SQVTM, CDR2 ANQGSEA. CDR3 DNA sequence: TGCAGCGTCACGCAGGGCTCGGCGGTCGGGGAGCTGTTTTTT. Translating it yields CSVTQGSAVGELFF.

The genes are TRBV9 and TRBJ1-2; the D is unclear. This CDR3 contains 18 residues. The V and J ends lost 0 bases and 0 bases respectively, with 18 bases between them. Germline V gene lookup returns CDR1 SGDLS and CDR2 YYNGEE. The CDR3 here is CASSVVTLAGLANYGYTF. The CDR3 nucleotides read TGTGCCAGCAGCGTAGTAACCCTGGCAGGCCTAGCTAACTATGGCTACACCTTC.

The V and J genes are TRBV30 and TRBJ1-6; TRBD1 agrees at 8 bases. Per germline, CDR1 GTSNPN and CDR2 SVGIG (reference sequence). The J segment lost 5 bases and the V segment lost 2 bases, leaving 2 bases of the junction unmatched. This CDR3 comprises 14 residues. The CDR3 nucleotides are TGTGCCTGGAGTAAGGGACAGGATAATTCACCCCTCCACTTT. It encodes CAWSKGQDNSPLHF.

The V call is TRBV27, the J call TRBJ1-2, with D perhaps TRBD1 (5 bases). The germline CDR1 and CDR2 sequences are MNHEY and SMNVEV (reference sequence). The ends were cut back, 1 base at V and 0 bases at J, with 9 bases in the middle. The CDR3 runs to 15 residues. The CDR3, as DNA: TGTGCCAGCAGTTTATTGGAGACAGCTAACTATGGCTACACCTTC. Translated, it gives CASSLLETANYGYTF.

The chain carries TRBV11-2 and TRBJ1-1, with D possibly TRBD1 on 6 matching bases. The CDR3 length is 17 residues. Germline-derived CDR1 and CDR2 are SGHAT and FQNNGV. Trimming removed 2 bases from V and 1 base from J, with 17 bases in between. CDR3 sequence (DNA): TGTGCCAGCAGCTTATTTCGTGCGGGGGCGCGGAACACTGAAGCTTTCTTT. Encoded protein: CASSLFRAGARNTEAFF. Supplemented by reference TRBV11-2 and TRBJ1-1, the full variable domain reads EAGVAQSPRYKIIEKRQSVAFWCNPISGHATLYWYQQILGQGPKLLIQFQNNGVVDDSQLPKDRFSAERLKGVDSTLKIQPAKLEDSAVYLCASSLFRAGARNTEAFFGQGTRLTVV.

The rearrangement uses TRBV5-1 and TRBJ2-5; 10 nucleotides align to TRBD2. V lost 4 bases, J lost 5 bases, and 11 bases stayed unmatched. The CDR3 is made up of 16 amino acids. Germline assignment: CDR1 SGHRS and CDR2 YFSETQ. The CDR3 is CASSLDTLAGVETQYF. The CDR3 DNA reads as TGCGCCAGCAGCCTAGATACCCTAGCGGGAGTTGAGACCCAGTACTTC. The whole variable domain, filled in from reference TRBV5-1 and TRBJ2-5, reads KAGVTQTPRYLIKTRGQQVTLSCSPISGHRSVSWYQQTPGQGLQFLFEYFSETQRNKGNFPGRFSGRQFSNSRSEMNVSTLELGDSALYLCASSLDTLAGVETQYFGPGTRLLVL.

In this sample, this clone turned up once. The chain is built from TRBV6-5 and TRBJ2-3; weak D call: TRBD1 (6 bases). The CDR3 contains 14 residues. The V end lost 6 bases, the J end lost 0 bases, and 10 bases lay between the germline ends. CDR1 is MNHEY and CDR2 is SVGAGI in the germline V gene. DNA for the CDR3: TGTGCCAGCAGAACAGGGCCTAGCACAGATACGCAGTATTTT. Translation gives CASRTGPSTDTQYF.

A note on this clone: One junction end does not reproduce the germline sequence, and a read error may be involved. This chain connects TRBV2 to TRBJ1-6; TRBD1 matches at 8 bases. CDR3 length: 15 amino acids. Per the germline V gene, CDR1 is SNHLY and CDR2 is FYNNEI. The CDR3 coding sequence is TGTGCCAGCAAAGGGGGGACAGGTAATAATTCTCCCCTCCACTTT. This translates into CASKGGTGNNSPLHF.